This paragraph covers one TCR beta chain sequence. Trimming took off 1 base at V and 4 bases at J, with 10 bases between the two ends. The CDR3 is made up of 14 amino acids. Germline lookup yields CDR1 MNHEY and CDR2 SMNVEV (reference sequence). Sequencing was performed with immunoSEQ multiplex PCR; in TCRdb, only in-frame clones are kept and a portion is missing. The sample has some 130,000 clones, around nine tenths seen once. This entry is derived from a study of T cell responses to AZD1222 COVID-19 vaccine. The source material was peripheral blood, sampled on day 0 of AZD1222 vaccination. This sequence originates from an adult in good health. This chain links TRBV27 with TRBJ1-2; no clear D. The CDR3 spells CASSLLRAPYGYTF. DNA of the CDR3: TGTGCCAGCAGTTTATTGAGGGCGCCCTATGGCTACACCTTC.